This T cell receptor beta chain came from a study of T cells in Graves' hyperthyroidism and ophthalmopathy. RNA transcripts served as the template for amplifying TCR beta CDR3 regions. The HTBI primer set drove a first-round RT-PCR of the TCR CDR3. TCRdb reprocessed the multiplex PCR reads with MiXCR, giving one entry per CDR3 protein. The sample includes under 800,000 distinct CDR3 sequences, around 15% seen only once; the top ten take approximately 10%. V lost 0 bases, J lost 2 bases, and 10 bases lay in between. The CDR3 sequence is 15 residues long. Germline-derived CDR1 and CDR2 are DFQATT and SNEGSKA (reference sequence). This clonotype showed up many times. The antigen is undetermined. Calling Graves' hyperthyroidism stable meant ophthalmopathy did not progress within 18 months. Findings and limits, study-wide: Within blood appeared most thyroid clonotypes that had expanded above 0.001. Median prediction lead before ophthalmopathy onset was about 6.5 months with the model. A model of 13 V-J features distinguished ophthalmopathy from stable hyperthyroidism.

V usage is TRBV20-1 and J usage is TRBJ1-4, with D possibly being TRBD1 (5 bases). Sequenced material: blood. This TCR derives from a woman aged 18-29 years with Graves' hyperthyroidism. CDR3 sequence: CSARDPRDTNEKLFF. For the CDR3, the DNA is TGCAGTGCTAGAGATCCCAGGGACACTAATGAAAAACTGTTTTTT.